The 21 T cell receptor beta chains given below trace back to one sample, sequenced in a study of blood T cell repertoires in COVID-19. Produced via immunoSEQ multiplex PCR; TCRdb's table is partial and in-frame only. There are more than 85,000 clones in the sample; roughly 79% occur only once, and roughly 10% lies in the top ten. The sample was peripheral blood. The origin of the receptors is a woman between 70 and 85 years old with acute or convalescent COVID-19.

This clone has a single count. The chain links TRBV28 to TRBJ2-7; D gene ambiguous. Trimming stripped 6 bases from V and 4 bases from J, with 13 bases between. This CDR3 spans 13 amino acids. Germline V gene lookup returns CDR1 MDHEN and CDR2 SYDVKM. In DNA form, the CDR3 reads TGTGCCAGCAGAGAAGCATCAAGATACGAGCAGTACTTC. It yields the protein CASREASRYEQYF. Full variable domain (rest looked up from reference TRBV28 and TRBJ2-7): DVKVTQSSRYLVKRTGEKVFLECVQDMDHENMFWYRQDPGLGLRLIYFSYDVKMKEKGDIPEGYSVSREKKERFSLILESASTNQTSMYLCASREASRYEQYFGPGTRLTVT.

The chain links TRBV7-6 to TRBJ2-2; 7 bases match TRBD1. V lost 3 bases and J lost 2; bases outside the gene matches: 9. The CDR3 contains 17 residues. Germline V CDR1 and CDR2: SGHVS, FNYEAQ. CDR3 sequence (DNA): TGTGCCAGCAGCTTTATCCCCGGGACAGATAACACCGGGGAGCTGTTTTTT. Its translation is CASSFIPGTDNTGELFF.

The chain uses TRBV7-9 and TRBJ1-4, with 11 bases that match TRBD1. Germline V gene data show CDR1 as SEHNR and CDR2 as FQNEAQ (reference sequence). CDR3 length: 15 residues. Losses at the gene ends were 5 bases for V and 7 bases for J; bases not matched to a gene: 6. For the CDR3, the DNA is TGTGCCAGCAGCGAAATCGGGACAGGGGGTGAAAAACTGTTTTTT. This gives the protein CASSEIGTGGEKLFF.

The V and J genes are TRBV11-2 and TRBJ2-3; 9 positions agree with TRBD2. The CDR3 length is 16 residues. Germline assignment: CDR1 SGHAT and CDR2 FQNNGV. Trimming removed 4 bases from V and 1 base from J; junction bases left unmatched: 6. The CDR3 DNA is TGTGCCAGCAGCTCCGGGACTAGCCCCCGCACAGATACGCAGTATTTT. Amino acid sequence: CASSSGTSPRTDTQYF.

The rearrangement links TRBV4-3 to TRBJ1-2; TRBD1 matches 8 bases. With 0 bases clipped from V and 10 bases from J, the junction kept 10 bases outside the gene matches. The CDR3 consists of 15 residues. In germline, CDR1 is LGHNA, CDR2 YSLEER. The CDR3 nucleotides are TGCGCCAGCAGCCAAGATCGGGGCCCACAGGGGGTCTACACCTTC. Translated: CASSQDRGPQGVYTF.

The rearrangement joins TRBV11-2 to TRBJ1-1; 7 nucleotides align to TRBD1. The V gene end was trimmed by 5 bases and the J gene end by 1 base; junction bases not matched to a gene: 4. The CDR3 contains 14 residues. CDR1 is SGHAT, CDR2 FQNNGV, per germline. CDR3 amino acids: CASSKNRGNTEAFF. CDR3 sequence (DNA): TGTGCCAGCAGCAAAAACAGGGGGAACACTGAAGCTTTCTTT.

The genes are TRBV9 and TRBJ1-1; D is undetermined. The CDR3 totals 15 residues. The V gene lost 0 bases and the J gene lost 0 bases, with 9 bases spanning the gap. Germline CDR1 reads SGDLS; CDR2 reads YYNGEE. This chain's CDR3 is CASSVVAEMNTEAFF. CDR3 DNA: TGTGCCAGCAGCGTAGTGGCGGAAATGAACACTGAAGCTTTCTTT.

The chain couples TRBV29-1 to TRBJ2-1; possible D gene TRBD1, 5 bases. CDR3 length: 13 amino acids. The germline CDR1 and CDR2 sequences are SQVTM and ANQGSEA. V was shortened by 4 bases and J by 4 bases, with 11 bases between the two germline ends. The CDR3 loop reads CSVVRGNYNEQFF. The CDR3 nucleotides read TGCAGCGTTGTAAGGGGTAATTACAATGAGCAGTTCTTC.

This sequence joins TRBV15 and TRBJ2-7; TRBD1 is a possible D gene (6 bases). This CDR3 spans 15 amino acids. Germline-derived CDR1 and CDR2 are LNHNV and YYDKDF (reference sequence). Trimming cost V 0 bases and J 4 bases, with 13 bases left between them. CDR3 loop: CATSRDLRGVYEQYF. The DNA of the CDR3 is TGTGCCACCAGCAGAGATCTCAGGGGTGTGTACGAGCAGTACTTC.

The chain links TRBV18 to TRBJ2-1, with D possibly TRBD2 on 5 matching bases. V lost 4 bases and J 0 bases, leaving 10 bases between the germline ends. CDR3 size: 15 residues. CDR1 KGHSH and CDR2 LQKENI come from the germline V gene. CDR3 nucleotides: TGTGCCAGCTCACTGGGAGCCAGCTCCTACAATGAGCAGTTCTTC. Residues: CASSLGASSYNEQFF.

This chain uses TRBV19 with TRBJ1-1; no definite D call. V lost 3 bases and J lost 3, with 8 bases in between. Germline loops: CDR1 LNHDA, CDR2 SQIVND (reference sequence). CDR3 size: 13 residues. CDR3: CASSIRGDTEAFF. CDR3 nucleotide sequence: TGTGCCAGTAGTATCCGCGGCGACACTGAAGCTTTCTTT. Full variable domain (remainder filled in from reference TRBV19 and TRBJ1-1): DGGITQSPKYLFRKEGQNVTLSCEQNLNHDAMYWYRQDPGQGLRLIYYSQIVNDFQKGDIAEGYSVSREKKESFPLTVTSAQKNPTAFYLCASSIRGDTEAFFGQGTRLTVV.

The V gene is TRBV6-5, the J gene TRBJ1-2; tentative D call: TRBD1 (5 bases). Germline V gene data show CDR1 as MNHEY and CDR2 as SVGAGI. V was trimmed by 6 bases and J by 4 bases, leaving 12 bases between them. The CDR3 covers 13 residues. CDR3 region: CASSDQGGYGYTF. The CDR3 DNA sequence: TGTGCCAGCAGCGATCAGGGAGGCTATGGCTACACCTTC.

The count of this clone is one. The genes are TRBV3-1 (or the pseudogene TRBV3-2) and TRBJ2-6, with D uncertain. From germline, CDR1 is LGHDT and CDR2 YNNKEL (reference sequence). This CDR3 spans 16 amino acids. Trimming removed 0 bases at V and 1 base at J, with 7 bases between. The CDR3 DNA reads TGTGCCAGCAGCCAAGATATCCGTTCTGGGGCCAACGTCCTGACTTTC. Its protein is CASSQDIRSGANVLTF.

V gene TRBV5-1 combines with J gene TRBJ1-2; no clear D. V was shortened by 5 bases and J by 2 bases, with 13 bases between the two germline ends. Germline V CDR1 and CDR2: SGHRS, YFSETQ. This CDR3 region has 14 residues. The CDR3: CASSSRGGNYGYTF. The CDR3 coding sequence is TGCGCCAGCAGTTCTCGGGGAGGAAACTATGGCTACACCTTC.

The V gene is TRBV11-2, the J gene TRBJ1-1; TRBD1 is a possible D gene (5 bases). V lost 1 base and J lost 10, with 16 bases in between. This CDR3 is 14 amino acids long. In germline, CDR1 is SGHAT, CDR2 FQNNGV. CDR3 bases: TGTGCCAGCAGCTTAGTGGTAGGGGATCTTACAGCTTTCTTT. Translated, it gives CASSLVVGDLTAFF. The full variable domain, its missing parts supplied by reference TRBV11-2 and TRBJ1-1, is EAGVAQSPRYKIIEKRQSVAFWCNPISGHATLYWYQQILGQGPKLLIQFQNNGVVDDSQLPKDRFSAERLKGVDSTLKIQPAKLEDSAVYLCASSLVVGDLTAFFGQGTRLTVV.

V usage is TRBV6-2 or TRBV6-3 and J usage is TRBJ2-1, with 10 bases that match TRBD2. Germline trimming cut 2 bases from V and 3 bases from J; bases unmatched to any gene: 13. The CDR3 is 19 residues long. Germline CDR1 reads MNHEY; CDR2 reads SVGEGT. The DNA of the CDR3 is TGTGCCAGCAGTTACCCACTAGCGGGAACCACCCACATCTACAATGAGCAGTTCTTC. Translating it yields CASSYPLAGTTHIYNEQFF.

The CDR3 region has the DNA TGCGCCAGCAGCCAAAAGACAGGGACTGAAAAACTGTTTTTT. Translating it yields CASSQKTGTEKLFF. The chain is built from TRBV4-3 and TRBJ1-4; 7 nucleotides match TRBD1. Germline V gene data show CDR1 as LGHNA and CDR2 as YSLEER. This CDR3 comprises 14 residues. V dropped 2 bases and J dropped 7; count of bases not matched to a gene: 4.

This sequence joins TRBV3-1 (or the pseudogene TRBV3-2) and TRBJ2-2; no reliable D call. Trimming took 1 base from V and 2 from J, leaving 11 bases between them. The CDR3 extends over 16 amino acids. Germline CDR1 reads LGHDT; CDR2 reads YNNKEL (reference sequence). The CDR3 nucleotides read TGTGCCAGCAGCCAAGTTAAGGTAGCTAACACCGGGGAGCTGTTTTTT. This translates into CASSQVKVANTGELFF.

This clone has a count of ten or more. This CDR3 is missing its conserved last phenylalanine or tryptophan, likely due to a read error. No DNA is shown, since the ends of the CDR3 on it are uncertain; the CDR3 is the one TCRdb lists. The CDR3 loop reads CASSLDGIQGPP. The chain is built from TRBV11-3 and TRBJ1-6; no check of the table's D call, TRBD1, against the DNA was made. The CDR3 comprises 12 residues, both ends counted. Germline V gene data show CDR1 as SGHNT and CDR2 as YENEEA.

The chain has TRBV28 and TRBJ1-2; D not resolved. The ends were cut back, 7 bases at V and 2 bases at J, with 8 bases in the middle. The germline gives CDR1 MDHEN, CDR2 SYDVKM. The CDR3 consists of 12 residues. The CDR3 loop is CASMYGNYGYTF. CDR3 DNA: TGTGCCAGCATGTACGGGAACTATGGCTACACCTTC.

This clone was recorded a few times. The chain uses TRBV7-9 and TRBJ2-7; 9 bases fit TRBD2. This CDR3 comprises 17 residues. Per germline, CDR1 SEHNR and CDR2 FQNEAQ (reference sequence). V was clipped by 5 bases and J by 0 bases; unmatched bases: 11. CDR3 nucleotide sequence: TGTGCCAGCAGCACCTCCAGATCGACTAGCGGCTCCTACGAGCAGTACTTC. Amino acid sequence: CASSTSRSTSGSYEQYF.